One and the same sample provided the 10 T cell receptor beta chains below, sequenced in a study of beta chain features in type 1 diabetes. The whole isolated RNA underwent reverse transcription, so sequencing captured expressed TCRB transcripts. Repertoires were generated with immunoSEQ multiplex PCR, while TCRdb's copy carries only in-frame clones and drops some. The sample yields about 170,000 clones, roughly 8% seen once. The antigens of these receptors remain unknown. Study-level points and caveats: When Type 1 diabetes patients were examined, their TCRB CDR3s proved moderately but significantly shorter in all four CD4+ subsets.

Sequencing was done on a sample of central memory CD4+ T cells from blood. These receptor sequences come from a woman aged 35 to 49 with type 1 diabetes.

V gene TRBV28 combines with J gene TRBJ2-2, with a possible D match to TRBD1 (6 bases). Per germline, CDR1 MDHEN and CDR2 SYDVKM. The V end was cut by 10 bases, the J end by 8 bases, with 11 bases between. The CDR3 length is 11 residues. The CDR3 reads CATEGEGELFF. The CDR3 nucleotides read TGTGCCACCGAGGGGGAAGGGGAGCTGTTTTTT.

This clone was observed a few times. The V call is TRBV5-1, the J call TRBJ2-1; 7 nucleotides line up with TRBD2. J gave up 8 bases and V 7 bases, and 9 bases lay outside the gene matches. The CDR3 extends over 13 amino acids. CDR1 and CDR2 (germline): SGHRS, YFSETQ. CDR3: CASGLGTIDEQFF. The CDR3 DNA follows: TGCGCCAGCGGACTCGGGACTATCGATGAGCAGTTCTTC.

In its sample, this clone was seen a few times. The chain joins TRBV2 to TRBJ1-3; 7 bases are shared with TRBD1. J gave up 0 bases and V 2 bases, and 1 base lay outside the gene matches. CDR1 is SNHLY and CDR2 is FYNNEI in the germline V gene. This CDR3 comprises 15 residues. This CDR3 reads CASSEWDSSGNTIYF. In DNA, the CDR3 is TGTGCCAGCAGTGAATGGGACAGCTCTGGAAACACCATATATTTT.

This chain links TRBV4-3 with TRBJ1-6; possibly TRBD1 for D (5 bases). Trimming shortened V by 0 bases and J by 11 bases, and 8 bases separated the two germline ends. Germline loops: CDR1 LGHNA, CDR2 YSLEER. This CDR3 comprises 13 residues. The CDR3 coding sequence is TGCGCCAGCAGCCAAGAATGGGGCACACCCCTCCACTTT. This codes for CASSQEWGTPLHF.

This clone was picked up many times. The V and J genes are TRBV2 and TRBJ2-5, with D perhaps matching TRBD2 (5 bases). The CDR3 length is 13 residues. The V end was cut by 7 bases, the J end by 7 bases, with 16 bases between. Germline assignment: CDR1 SNHLY and CDR2 FYNNEI. The CDR3 loop reads CASTVTADWTQYF. Written as DNA, the CDR3 is TGTGCCAGCACCGTCACAGCGGATTGGACCCAGTACTTC.

In this sample, this clone turned up a few times. The V and J genes are TRBV28 and TRBJ1-4, with 12 bases fitting TRBD1. From germline, CDR1 is MDHEN and CDR2 SYDVKM. This CDR3 spans 14 amino acids. Trimming cost V 5 bases and J 8 bases; bases outside gene matches: 3. The CDR3 DNA is TGTGCCAGCAGTACCGGGACAGGGGGCGAAAAACTGTTTTTT. Its protein is CASSTGTGGEKLFF. Using reference TRBV28 and TRBJ1-4 for the parts outside the CDR3, the full variable domain is DVKVTQSSRYLVKRTGEKVFLECVQDMDHENMFWYRQDPGLGLRLIYFSYDVKMKEKGDIPEGYSVSREKKERFSLILESASTNQTSMYLCASSTGTGGEKLFFGSGTQLSVL.

This clone was counted only a few times. The V and J genes are TRBV6-1 and TRBJ2-5, with a weak D call TRBD1 (6 bases). The CDR3 length is 13 residues. The germline V gene encodes CDR1 MNHNS and CDR2 SASEGT. V gave up 6 bases and J gave up 5 bases, with 13 bases separating them. CDR3 protein: CASSPWGLETQYF. CDR3 bases: TGTGCCAGCAGCCCGTGGGGGCTTGAGACCCAGTACTTC.

This clone was seen more than once but under ten times. The chain recombines TRBV5-1 with TRBJ2-1; 7 bases line up with TRBD2. Germline CDR1 and CDR2: SGHRS and YFSETQ. CDR3 size: 15 residues. Losses at the gene ends were 0 bases for V and 3 bases for J; bases not matched to a gene: 3. CDR3 DNA sequence: TGCGCCAGCAGCTTGGGAGGGAGGGACTACAATGAGCAGTTCTTC. Its protein product is CASSLGGRDYNEQFF.

The V call is TRBV20-1, the J call TRBJ1-1; D not resolved. CDR1 and CDR2 (germline): DFQATT, SNEGSKA (reference sequence). This CDR3 has 9 residues. Written as DNA, the CDR3 is TGCACGCCGGGGTGGGAAGCTTTCTTT. Protein product: CTPGWEAFF.

This clone appeared a few times. This chain joins TRBV9 and TRBJ1-2; TRBD1 aligns across 8 bases. The CDR3 covers 14 residues. Germline V gene sequence: CDR1 SGDLS, CDR2 YYNGEE. V shed 3 bases, J shed 7 bases, and the junction held 8 bases outside the gene matches. DNA of the CDR3: TGTGCCAGCAGCGCATCCGGGACAGGAGCTGGCTACACCTTC. The encoded protein is CASSASGTGAGYTF.